A single sample gave rise to the 30 T cell receptor beta chains below, sequenced in a study of T cell clonality in common variable immunodeficiency. Assay: immunoSEQ multiplex PCR; the TCRdb copy retains only in-frame clones and omits some. The sample holds about 74,000 clones, and no clone turns up only once. Sequenced sample: peripheral blood mononuclear cells. The source is a person aged 18 to 70 in good health.

There are many counts of this clone. The read ends 3 residues early relative to the CDR3; the germline J gene fills the gap. V and J are TRBV7-8 and TRBJ2-1; 9 nucleotides match TRBD2. Germline CDR1 is SGHVS and CDR2 is FQNEAQ. V shed 1 base, J shed 5 bases, and the junction held 3 bases outside the gene matches. The CDR3 runs 15 residues. The CDR3 bases that were read are TGTGCCAGCAGCTTAGTTCTAGCGGGAAACAATGAG. Its translation is CASSLVLAGNNE. The whole CDR3 is CASSLVLAGNNEQFF.

This clone appeared many times. From the germline J gene comes the end of the CDR3, since the read stops 3 residues before it. The V gene is TRBV19, the J gene TRBJ2-2; D is unclear. V was clipped by 10 bases and J by 3 bases, with 15 bases between them. CDR1 and CDR2 (germline): LNHDA, SQIVND (reference sequence). This CDR3 region has 14 residues. The sequenced CDR3 bases are TGTGCCATATCCGCAGGATCGGACACCGGGGAG. Its translation: CAISAGSDTGE. The whole CDR3 reads CAISAGSDTGELFF. The full variable domain, with the rest looked up from reference TRBV19 and TRBJ2-2, is DGGITQSPKYLFRKEGQNVTLSCEQNLNHDAMYWYRQDPGQGLRLIYYSQIVNDFQKGDIAEGYSVSREKKESFPLTVTSAQKNPTAFYLCAISAGSDTGELFFGEGSRLTVL.

This clone was seen a handful of times. With the read ending 3 residues before the CDR3 end, the germline J gene is used to fill in that end. This sequence joins TRBV18 and TRBJ1-1, with TRBD1 matching over 7 bases. The J segment lost 3 bases and the V segment lost 6 bases, leaving 4 bases of the junction unmatched. This CDR3 has 13 amino acids. In germline, CDR1 is KGHSH, CDR2 LQKENI. The CDR3 DNA, read in part, is TGTGCCAGCTCGCAAGGGGGCTACACTGAA. Its protein product is CASSQGGYTE. The full CDR3 sequence reads CASSQGGYTEAFF.

This clone has at least ten counts. The missing CDR3 end, 3 residues past where the read stops, is filled in from the germline J gene. This chain uses TRBV20-1 with TRBJ2-1; 8 nucleotides agree with TRBD1. V shed 4 bases, J shed 0 bases, and the junction held 2 bases outside the gene matches. Germline V CDR1 and CDR2: DFQATT, SNEGSKA (reference sequence). The CDR3 is 14 amino acids. The CDR3 loop is CSATGGVSYNEQFF. The sequenced part of the CDR3 DNA is TGCAGTGCTACAGGGGGCGTCTCCTACAATGAG.

Ten or more counts support this clone. Sequencing ends 3 residues short of the CDR3 end; the germline J gene provides the rest. V and J are TRBV7-9 and TRBJ1-4; no clear D gene. The germline gives CDR1 SEHNR, CDR2 FQNEAQ (reference sequence). Trimming cost V 5 bases and J 2 bases, with 9 bases left between them. This CDR3 contains 14 residues. CDR3 region: CASSDTATNEKLFF. Incomplete CDR3 DNA: TGTGCCAGCAGCGACACAGCCACTAATGAAAAA.

This clone was seen repeatedly, ten times or more. The read is 3 residues too short to cover the CDR3 end, so that end is filled in from the germline J gene. This rearrangement joins TRBV20-1 to TRBJ2-6; 7 bases match TRBD1. Trimming took 5 bases from V and 0 from J; bases not matched to a gene: 7. The CDR3 spans 16 residues. Germline V gene data show CDR1 as DFQATT and CDR2 as SNEGSKA (reference sequence). The CDR3 bases that were read are TGCAGTGCTGGGGACAGTGCCATCTCTGGGGCCAACGTC. Translating gives CSAGDSAISGANV. The entire CDR3 sequence reads CSAGDSAISGANVLTF.

This clone has more than one count but fewer than ten. Read data end 3 residues before the CDR3 end; the end is taken from the germline J gene. This chain uses TRBV2 with TRBJ2-7; 10 nucleotides agree with TRBD2. The CDR3 runs to 16 residues. Germline assignment: CDR1 SNHLY and CDR2 FYNNEI. J lost 6 bases, V lost 2 bases, and 10 bases had no gene match. This CDR3 is CASSERAGGPMGEQYF. The CDR3 DNA, read in part, is TGTGCCAGCAGTGAAAGAGCGGGAGGGCCTATGGGCGAG.

The table lists this clone with many counts. The CDR3 end lies 3 residues beyond the end of the read and is filled in from the germline J gene. This chain connects TRBV12-3 or TRBV12-4 to TRBJ2-2; a weak D match, TRBD1 (6 bases). The CDR3 is 15 amino acids. Trimming took off 6 bases at V and 2 bases at J, with 13 bases between the two ends. CDR3 amino acids: CASRGTNLNTGELFF. The part of the CDR3 DNA that was read is TGTGCCAGCAGGGGGACAAACCTCAACACCGGGGAG.

This clone was found many times. The CDR3 end falls 3 residues outside the read, so it is completed with the germline J gene. J is TRBJ2-2 and V is TRBV5-4, with 9 bases that match TRBD2. The junction had 5 bases not matched to a gene; V was cut back by 10 bases and J by 4 bases. The germline gives CDR1 SGHNT, CDR2 YYREEE (reference sequence). The CDR3 runs 13 residues. The CDR3 spells CAQAGGSTGELFF. CDR3 bases read: TGTGCCCAAGCGGGGGGTAGCACCGGGGAG.

This clone has ten or more counts. The CDR3 end falls 3 residues outside the read, so it is completed with the germline J gene. V and J are TRBV12-5 and TRBJ2-1; weak D call: TRBD2 (5 bases). CDR1 is LGHNT, CDR2 FRNRAP, per germline. Trimming left V 6 bases short and J 3 bases short, with 12 bases between. This CDR3 comprises 14 residues. CDR3 loop: CASGRGAIYNEQFF. Partial CDR3 DNA: TGTGCTAGTGGACGGGGTGCTATCTACAATGAG.

In its sample, this clone was seen a few times. The CDR3 here is CASSLVASSYNEQFF. CDR3 DNA (partial): TGCGCCAGCAGCTTGGTCGCCAGCTCCTACAATGAG. The J gene is TRBJ2-1, the V gene TRBV5-1, with D unresolved. The read falls 3 residues short of the CDR3 end, and the missing part is taken from the germline J gene. The ends were cut back, 0 bases at V and 0 bases at J, with 7 bases in the middle. The CDR3 has 15 amino acids. The germline gives CDR1 SGHRS, CDR2 YFSETQ.

In this sample, this clone turned up many times. Coverage ceases 3 residues before the CDR3 finishes, and the germline J gene fills in the end. The chain couples TRBV18 to TRBJ1-6, with TRBD1 matching over 9 bases. The CDR3 length is 14 residues. Germline loops: CDR1 KGHSH, CDR2 LQKENI. The ends lost 5 bases at V and 9 bases at J; junction bases unmatched: 5. The covered CDR3 bases are TGTGCCAGCTCATCGGACAGGGGAGGTTCACCC. This gives the protein CASSSDRGGSP. The entire CDR3 sequence reads CASSSDRGGSPLHF.

This clone was recorded many times. Coverage ceases 3 residues before the CDR3 finishes, and the germline J gene fills in the end. V and J are TRBV7-9 and TRBJ1-1; D possibly corresponds to TRBD1 (5 bases). The length of the CDR3 is 12 residues. Deletions cut 7 bases from V and 4 bases from J, with 10 bases between. Germline V CDR1 and CDR2: SEHNR, FQNEAQ (reference sequence). This CDR3 is CASTLGGTEAFF. The DNA read from the CDR3 is TGTGCCAGCACTCTGGGGGGCACTGAA.

This clone was seen at least ten times. Read coverage stops 3 residues before the CDR3 terminus; the germline J gene supplies the remainder. The chain employs TRBV27 and TRBJ2-7, with TRBD2 identical over 11 bases. CDR1 and CDR2 from the germline V gene are MNHEY and SMNVEV (reference sequence). The CDR3 covers 17 residues. J lost 2 bases, V lost 3 bases, and 9 bases had no gene match. The sequenced CDR3 bases are TGTGCCAGCAGTTTCACTCGACTAGCGGGAAAGACCTACGAG. This sequence encodes CASSFTRLAGKTYE. The whole CDR3 protein reads CASSFTRLAGKTYEQYF.

This clone was seen repeatedly, ten times or more. The read stops 3 residues short of the end of the CDR3; the missing end is completed from the germline J gene. Distinct nucleotide sequences in the sample also encode this CDR3. The J gene is TRBJ2-3, the V gene TRBV9, with no clear D. Germline V lookup: CDR1 SGDLS, CDR2 YYNGEE. The CDR3 contains 12 residues. V was pared by 2 bases and J by 3 bases, with 4 bases between. CDR3 DNA (partial): TGTGCCAGCAGCGTTCAAACAGATACG. Its translation is CASSVQTDT. The entire CDR3 reads CASSVQTDTQYF.

There are many counts of this clone. The read is 3 residues too short to cover the CDR3 end, so that end is filled in from the germline J gene. This sequence joins TRBV29-1 and TRBJ2-5, with 14 bases lining up with TRBD2. From germline, CDR1 is SQVTM and CDR2 ANQGSEA. This CDR3 is 15 amino acids long. V gave up 7 bases and J gave up 5 bases; unmatched junction bases: 9. CDR3 DNA, as far as it was read: TGCAGCGGCGCGGGACTAGCGGGAGTTGGCGAGACC. It codes for CSGAGLAGVGET. The entire CDR3 reads CSGAGLAGVGETQYF.

Note on this clone: The DNA ends 3 residues before the CDR3 does, and the rest of the CDR3 is filled in from the germline J gene. V and J are TRBV30 and TRBJ1-1, with TRBD1 identical over 7 bases. The germline gives CDR1 GTSNPN, CDR2 SVGIG (reference sequence). The J segment lost 1 base and the V segment lost 2 bases, leaving 7 bases of the junction unmatched. The CDR3 contains 15 residues. The CDR3 bases that were read are TGTGCCTGGAGTCGGGAGGGGGCGGCGAACACTGAA. Translated: CAWSREGAANTE. In full, the CDR3 is CAWSREGAANTEAFF.

This clone came up many times. The read comes to an end 3 residues before the CDR3 does, leaving the germline J gene to fill in the end. V gene TRBV10-2 combines with J gene TRBJ2-7, with 8 bases lining up with TRBD1. Trimming removed 6 bases from V and 0 bases from J; junction bases left unmatched: 4. The germline gives CDR1 WSHSY, CDR2 SAAADI. This CDR3 has 14 amino acids. Incomplete CDR3 DNA: TGCGCCAGCAGGGACAGGGCTGACTCCTACGAG. This codes for CASRDRADSYE. The complete CDR3 sequence is CASRDRADSYEQYF.

This clone was counted ten times or more. The CDR3 spells CSAILMDSTEAFF. CDR3 DNA, as far as it was read: TGCAGTGCTATACTAATGGACAGCACTGAA. The chain employs TRBV20-1 and TRBJ1-1; D is possibly TRBD1 (6 bases). From the germline J gene comes the end of the CDR3, since the read stops 3 residues before it. Per the germline V gene, CDR1 is DFQATT and CDR2 is SNEGSKA (reference sequence). V lost 4 bases and J lost 4, with 13 bases in between. The CDR3 is 13 amino acids.

In its sample, this clone was seen many times. The read terminates 3 residues before the CDR3 end, so the remaining end is supplied by the germline J gene. The chain carries TRBV20-1 and TRBJ1-4; TRBD1 matches at 10 bases. Unmatched junction bases numbered 10, after V lost 6 bases and J lost 6 bases. This CDR3 is 15 amino acids long. Germline CDR1 reads DFQATT; CDR2 reads SNEGSKA (reference sequence). Here the CDR3 reads CSANTPGTGDEKLFF. The covered CDR3 bases are TGCAGTGCAAATACCCCCGGGACAGGGGATGAAAAA.

This clone has at least ten counts. Read data end 3 residues before the CDR3 end; the end is taken from the germline J gene. The chain employs TRBV6-2 or TRBV6-3 and TRBJ2-7; maybe TRBD2 (5 bases). Germline CDR1 reads MNHEY; CDR2 reads SVGEGT. The ends were cut back, 7 bases at V and 1 base at J, with 23 bases in the middle. The CDR3 runs to 17 residues. CDR3 protein: CASKSHFLSGESYEQYF. The sequenced part of the CDR3 DNA is TGTGCCAGCAAAAGCCACTTCTTGAGCGGTGAATCCTACGAG.

This clone was detected only a few times. The CDR3 here is CASSSQGGQETQYF. The sequenced part of the CDR3 DNA is TGTGCCAGCAGCTCACAGGGAGGCCAAGAGACC. V usage is TRBV11-2 and J usage is TRBJ2-5; perhaps D is TRBD1 or TRBD2 (6 bases each). The CDR3 end lies 3 residues beyond the end of the read and is filled in from the germline J gene. V gave up 4 bases and J gave up 1 base, with 10 bases separating them. CDR3 length: 14 amino acids. The V gene's germline CDR1 is SGHAT and CDR2 FQNNGV.

This clone was seen at least ten times. With the read ending 3 residues before the CDR3 end, the germline J gene is used to fill in that end. The chain links TRBV7-9 to TRBJ2-1; 14 nucleotides align to TRBD2. Germline V gene data show CDR1 as SEHNR and CDR2 as FQNEAQ (reference sequence). J gave up 4 bases and V 5 bases, and 1 base lay outside the gene matches. The CDR3 totals 15 residues. The CDR3 spells CASSRTSGGYNEQFF. The CDR3 DNA, read in part, is TGTGCCAGCAGCCGGACTAGCGGGGGGTACAATGAG.

This clone was counted ten times or more. Read coverage stops 3 residues before the CDR3 terminus; the germline J gene supplies the remainder. The chain has TRBV6-4 and TRBJ2-1; 14 nucleotides line up with TRBD2. The ends lost 4 bases at V and 9 bases at J; junction bases unmatched: 5. Germline assignment: CDR1 MRHNA and CDR2 SNTAGT. The CDR3 runs to 15 residues. This CDR3 reads CASSAGTSGSFEQFF. Incomplete CDR3 DNA: TGTGCCAGCAGTGCCGGGACTAGCGGGAGTTTTGAG.

This clone came up many times. The read terminates 3 residues ahead of where the CDR3 ends, so the germline J gene completes it. This chain connects TRBV5-1 to TRBJ2-1; maybe TRBD1 (5 bases). Per the germline V gene, CDR1 is SGHRS and CDR2 is YFSETQ. This CDR3 comprises 14 residues. The V gene lost 4 bases and the J gene lost 6 bases, with 14 bases spanning the gap. The sequenced CDR3 bases are TGCGCCAGCAGCCATGGGGCGAAGTTCAATGAG. Its protein product is CASSHGAKFNE. The full CDR3 is CASSHGAKFNEQFF.

This clone was detected only a few times. The missing CDR3 end, 3 residues past where the read stops, is filled in from the germline J gene. This chain links TRBV7-2 with TRBJ2-1; 8 bases map to TRBD2. The germline CDR1 and CDR2 sequences are SGHTA and FQGNSA. Trimming at V came to 5 bases and at J to 4 bases, leaving 7 bases not matched to a gene. This CDR3 contains 15 residues. The DNA read from the CDR3 is TGTGCCAGCAGCCCCTTAAGCGGGAGTTACAATGAG. It translates to CASSPLSGSYNE. The complete CDR3 protein is CASSPLSGSYNEQFF.

This clone was observed at least ten times. Read data end 3 residues before the CDR3 end; the end is taken from the germline J gene. The chain combines TRBV7-3 with TRBJ2-1, with TRBD2 identical over 8 bases. Germline values: CDR1 SGHTA, CDR2 FQGTGA. This CDR3 spans 16 amino acids. V was clipped by 5 bases and J by 0 bases; unmatched bases: 6. Partial CDR3 DNA: TGTGCCAGCAGCCCTCAAAGCGGGAGCTCCTACAATGAG. Protein product: CASSPQSGSSYNE. The CDR3 reads in full as CASSPQSGSSYNEQFF.

This clone was observed many times. The read ends 3 residues early relative to the CDR3; the germline J gene fills the gap. This chain uses TRBV7-9 with TRBJ1-3; tentative D call: TRBD1 (6 bases). The CDR3 is 12 residues long. Deletions cut 8 bases from V and 9 bases from J, with 14 bases between. Germline V gene lookup returns CDR1 SEHNR and CDR2 FQNEAQ (reference sequence). The CDR3 here is CASRDILGTIYF. The sequenced part of the CDR3 DNA is TGTGCCAGCCGGGACATCCTAGGCACC.

This clone showed up many times. The CDR3 loop is CASSPGLAGGRSALYEQYF. The DNA read from the CDR3 is TGTGCCAGCTCACCCGGACTAGCGGGAGGTAGGTCGGCACTCTACGAG. This sequence joins TRBV18 and TRBJ2-7; 14 bases map to TRBD2. The read terminates 3 residues ahead of where the CDR3 ends, so the germline J gene completes it. J was trimmed by 3 bases and V by 3 bases; bases with no gene match: 13. CDR3 length: 19 amino acids. Germline CDR1 KGHSH, CDR2 LQKENI.

This clone was counted a few times. The read terminates 3 residues ahead of where the CDR3 ends, so the germline J gene completes it. This same CDR3 is encoded by further DNA sequences in the sample. The chain couples TRBV20-1 to TRBJ1-2; 7 nucleotides line up with TRBD1. Per the germline V gene, CDR1 is DFQATT and CDR2 is SNEGSKA (reference sequence). CDR3 length: 13 amino acids. The V segment lost 6 bases and the J segment 0 bases; nucleotides outside the gene matches: 4. The sequenced CDR3 bases are TGCAGTGCAAGGGACAGTACTAACTATGGC. It translates to CSARDSTNYG. The entire CDR3 protein reads CSARDSTNYGYTF.